This TCR beta chain was recovered during a study of T cell responses to AZD1222 COVID-19 vaccine. Findings and caveats of the study: Only after the peak T cell response were repertoires sampled. Spike-specific TCR breadth and depth went up after people got two AZD1222 doses. Nearly half of spike-specific TCRs reportedly target unmutated variant regions.

Germline CDR1 is SNHLY and CDR2 is FYNNEI. This CDR3 is built from 16 residues. Trimming stripped 6 bases from V and 5 bases from J, with 19 bases between. As concerns this clone: Its antigen is unknown.

Repertoires were generated with immunoSEQ multiplex PCR, while TCRdb's copy carries only in-frame clones and drops some. The sample has approximately 80,000 clones, approximately 85% seen once. This chain uses TRBV2 with TRBJ1-4; D is perhaps TRBD1 (5 bases). The sample in question was peripheral blood, obtained 28 days after the second AZD1222 dose. This TCR came from an adult who received the AZD1222 COVID-19 vaccine. This chain's CDR3 is CASRVGTPPRNEKLFF. The CDR3, as DNA: TGTGCCAGCAGAGTAGGGACCCCACCTCGCAATGAAAAACTGTTTTTT.